The rows below give T cell receptor beta chains drawn from one sample of a study of shared clonotypes between healthy human individuals. TCRdb keeps only in-frame clones here, not all; method: immunoSEQ multiplex PCR. This sample yields millions of clones, of which approximately 90% are seen a single time; around 0.14% belongs to the top ten. Specimen: naive CD4+ T cells sorted from blood. Receptor source: a man between 18 and 29 years old in good health. The CDR3 runs from the conserved cysteine through the conserved F or W. D genes are given only for firm matches. The size of a clone is reported for some rows only, either as once, few or many, or as a class for expanded clones.

d_gene	abundance	j_gene	v_gene	CDR3aa	CDR3nt
-	few	TRBJ2-7	TRBV19	CATQTGTARDEQYF	TGTGCCACCCAAACCGGGACCGCGAGGGACGAGCAGTACTTC
-	-	TRBJ1-1	TRBV30	CAWSVQRVTRGTEAFF	TGTGCCTGGAGTGTACAGAGGGTGACAAGGGGCACTGAAGCTTTCTTT
-	-	TRBJ2-1	TRBV11-2	CASSLDFTSYNEQFF	TGTGCCAGCAGCTTGGACTTCACCTCCTACAATGAGCAGTTCTTC
-	once	TRBJ2-5	TRBV18	CASSPGRIQETQYF	TGTGCCAGCTCACCGGGTCGTATCCAAGAGACCCAGTACTTC
-	-	TRBJ1-2	TRBV7-2	CASSPSTDNYGYTF	TGTGCCAGCAGCCCCTCGACAGACAACTATGGCTACACCTTC
TRBD1	-	TRBJ1-1	TRBV5-1	CASSRIQGAPGTEAFF	TGCGCCAGCAGCAGGATACAGGGGGCGCCGGGAACTGAAGCTTTCTTT
-	-	TRBJ2-4	TRBV2	CASSWAYSGDIQYF	TGTGCCAGCAGCTGGGCCTATTCCGGGGACATTCAGTACTTC
-	once	TRBJ1-2	TRBV5-6	CASSLVSGFNYGYTF	TGTGCCAGCAGCTTGGTCTCGGGGTTTAACTATGGCTACACCTTC
-	-	TRBJ1-5	TRBV2	CASSDTGYNQPQHF	TGTGCCAGCAGTGATACAGGATACAATCAGCCCCAGCATTTT
-	-	TRBJ1-1	TRBV6-1	CASTATRPVRSGAFF	TGTGCCAGCACCGCCACAAGGCCTGTCAGGAGCGGAGCTTTCTTT
-	-	TRBJ2-1	TRBV18	CASSPSRLGGNNEQFF	TGTGCCAGCTCACCTAGTAGACTAGGGGGAAACAATGAGCAGTTCTTC
-	-	TRBJ2-7	TRBV6-5	CASSTDIASYEQYF	TGTGCCAGCAGTACGGACATAGCCTCCTACGAGCAGTACTTC
-	-	TRBJ2-5	TRBV7-2	CASSSTGLGRETQYF	TGTGCCAGCAGCTCCACAGGGTTGGGGAGGGAGACCCAGTACTTC
-	-	TRBJ2-7	TRBV6-6	CASSYEGGYEQYF	TGTGCCAGCAGTTACGAGGGGGGCTACGAGCAGTACTTC
-	-	TRBJ1-2	TRBV5-1	CASSIQGDDYGYTF	TGCGCCAGCAGCATTCAGGGTGATGACTATGGCTACACCTTC
-	-	TRBJ1-4	TRBV25-1	CASSPALTNEKLFF	TGTGCCAGCAGCCCAGCTCTGACTAATGAAAAACTGTTTTTT
-	-	TRBJ1-6	TRBV6-5	CASSYSNNSPLHF	TGTGCCAGCAGTTACTCTAACAATTCACCCCTCCACTTT
TRBD1	-	TRBJ2-1	TRBV5-1	CASSPAGTGSYNEQFF	TGCGCCAGCAGCCCAGCAGGGACAGGGTCCTACAATGAGCAGTTCTTC
-	-	TRBJ1-2	TRBV2	CATSGTNYGYTF	TGTGCCACTTCGGGGACTAACTATGGCTACACCTTC
TRBD1	-	TRBJ2-3	TRBV4-3	CASSFSGTGTGRTTDTQYF	TGCGCCAGCAGCTTTTCCGGGACAGGGACGGGGAGGACCACAGATACGCAGTATTTT
TRBD2	-	TRBJ2-1	TRBV25-1	CASSVAGGSYNEQFF	TGTGCCAGCAGTGTTGCGGGAGGGTCCTACAATGAGCAGTTCTTC
-	-	TRBJ1-1	TRBV2	CASSSMGVGWDTEAFF	TGTGCCAGCAGCTCTATGGGGGTGGGATGGGACACTGAAGCTTTCTTT
-	once	TRBJ2-7	TRBV27	CASTFFLTGPYEQYF	TGTGCCAGCACATTTTTCCTTACAGGGCCCTACGAGCAGTACTTC
TRBD1	-	TRBJ1-1	TRBV5-1	CASSYATGVGTEAFF	TGCGCCAGCAGCTACGCGACAGGGGTAGGCACTGAAGCTTTCTTT
-	once	TRBJ2-3	TRBV7-9	CASSLGAADTQYF	TGTGCCAGCAGCTTAGGGGCGGCAGATACGCAGTATTTT
TRBD1	-	TRBJ1-6	TRBV15	CATSRAGTEYNSPLHF	TGTGCCACCAGCAGAGCCGGGACAGAATATAATTCACCCCTCCACTTT
TRBD1	-	TRBJ1-2	TRBV27	CASSPDRVGGYTF	TGTGCCAGCAGCCCCGACAGGGTTGGAGGCTACACCTTC
-	once	TRBJ2-2	TRBV10-3	CAISDRPGRLFF	TGTGCCATCAGTGATCGACCAGGGAGGCTGTTTTTT
TRBD1	once	TRBJ1-2	TRBV28	CASSFADRGSYGYTF	TGTGCCAGCAGTTTTGCGGACAGGGGAAGCTATGGCTACACCTTC
TRBD2	-	TRBJ2-2	TRBV6-5	CASSGLTSAAGELFF	TGTGCCAGCAGTGGCCTTACTAGCGCGGCCGGGGAGCTGTTTTTT
-	once	TRBJ1-6	TRBV7-2	CASSLSRQENSPLHF	TGTGCCAGCAGCTTGAGTCGACAGGAAAATTCACCCCTCCACTTT
TRBD2	-	TRBJ2-1	TRBV5-4	CASSLARLAGVNEQFF	TGTGCCAGCAGCTTGGCTAGACTAGCGGGAGTAAATGAGCAGTTCTTC
TRBD1	-	TRBJ2-7	TRBV30	CAWTRDRVDYEQYF	TGTGCCTGGACCCGTGACAGGGTAGACTACGAGCAGTACTTC
TRBD2	-	TRBJ2-1	TRBV28	CASSTPRLAGGEQFF	TGTGCCAGCAGTACCCCCCGACTAGCGGGGGGTGAGCAGTTCTTC
-	-	TRBJ2-7	TRBV14	CASSQTSLPQYEQYF	TGTGCCAGCAGCCAAACATCCCTTCCACAGTACGAGCAGTACTTC
TRBD2	-	TRBJ2-1	TRBV28	CASSSLAGGSYNEQFF	TGTGCCAGCAGTTCCTTAGCGGGGGGGTCCTACAATGAGCAGTTCTTC
-	-	TRBJ1-2	TRBV28	CASSPTPPRGYTF	TGTGCCAGCAGCCCCACTCCCCCCAGGGGCTACACCTTC
TRBD1	once	TRBJ1-5	TRBV4-1	CASRRLGGTGWQPQHF	TGCGCCAGCCGCCGCCTTGGCGGGACAGGGTGGCAGCCCCAGCATTTT
-	-	TRBJ2-3	TRBV5-1	CASSLGPHTDTQYF	TGCGCCAGCAGCTTGGGCCCTCATACAGATACGCAGTATTTT
-	-	TRBJ1-6	TRBV6-1	CASSADSGSPRVHF	TGTGCCAGCAGTGCTGACAGCGGAAGTCCAAGAGTCCACTTT
-	-	TRBJ2-5	TRBV14	CASSQDRVSSVQETQYF	TGTGCCAGCAGCCAAGATAGGGTCAGCAGCGTCCAAGAGACCCAGTACTTC
-	-	TRBJ2-3	TRBV12-5	CASGLVVRGTDTQYF	TGTGCTAGTGGTTTGGTAGTGCGGGGCACAGATACGCAGTATTTT
-	-	TRBJ1-5	TRBV5-8	CASSTGGVWSNQPQHF	TGTGCCAGCAGCACCGGAGGGGTCTGGAGCAATCAGCCCCAGCATTTT
-	-	TRBJ2-3	TRBV6-5	CASTSADTQYF	TGTGCCAGCACCTCGGCAGATACGCAGTATTTT
-	-	TRBJ2-5	TRBV10-3	CATGQMETQYF	TGTGCCACCGGTCAAATGGAGACCCAGTACTTC
-	few	TRBJ1-4	TRBV4-3	CASSQGWEATNEKLFF	TGCGCCAGCAGCCAAGGGTGGGAAGCAACTAATGAAAAACTGTTTTTT
-	-	TRBJ2-3	TRBV14	CASSLGTFTDTQYF	TGTGCCAGCAGCCTCGGGACTTTCACAGATACGCAGTATTTT
TRBD2	-	TRBJ2-1	TRBV4-3	CASSQDLQRLAAYNEQFF	TGCGCCAGCAGCCAAGATCTACAGAGACTAGCCGCCTACAATGAGCAGTTCTTC
-	-	TRBJ2-3	TRBV5-1	CASSLRLATSTDTQYF	TGCGCCAGCAGCTTGAGGCTAGCCACAAGCACAGATACGCAGTATTTT
-	-	TRBJ1-1	TRBV27	CASSLRTNTEAFF	TGTGCCAGCAGTTTAAGGACTAACACTGAAGCTTTCTTT
-	-	TRBJ2-4	TRBV18	CASSPQPASLAKNIQYF	TGTGCCAGCTCACCCCAACCCGCGAGTCTAGCCAAAAACATTCAGTACTTC
-	-	TRBJ2-1	TRBV6-5	CASSYGTPTLEQFF	TGTGCCAGCAGTTACGGAACTCCGACCCTTGAGCAGTTCTTC
-	-	TRBJ1-6	TRBV6-1	CASSEHGWEFSSPLHF	TGTGCCAGCAGTGAACACGGATGGGAATTCAGCTCACCCCTCCACTTT